This T cell receptor (beta chain) was captured in a study of shared clonotypes between healthy human individuals. Study as a whole: There were three CD4 naive, three CD4 memory, two CD8 naive and one CD8 memory plates per donor. General study findings and limits: Roughly 5% of naive CD4 clonotypes were shared across four donors. Sampling used blood alone; tissue repertoires probably differ.

Notes on this clone: Its antigen remains unidentified.

The protocol was immunoSEQ multiplex PCR, while the TCRdb copy is restricted to in-frame clones and leaves out a portion. The table lists approximately 2.5 million clones, approximately 92% of them singletons. Trimming removed 5 bases from V and 7 bases from J, with 17 bases in between. CDR1 and CDR2 (germline): KGHSH, LQKENI. The CDR3 has 15 amino acids. The material sequenced was naive CD4+ T cells sorted from blood. Subset noted: CD45RA+ positively selected. This chain connects TRBV18 to TRBJ1-4, with D maybe TRBD1 (6 bases). The sequence derives from a man between 18 and 29 years old in good health. CDR3 loop: CASSESRGAGEKLFF. CDR3 nucleotide sequence: TGTGCCAGCTCAGAATCCAGGGGAGCGGGTGAAAAACTGTTTTTT. Filled out from reference TRBV18 and TRBJ1-4, the complete variable domain reads NAGVMQNPRHLVRRRGQEARLRCSPMKGHSHVYWYRQLPEEGLKFMVYLQKENIIDESGMPKERFSAEFPKEGPSILRIQQVVRGDSAAYFCASSESRGAGEKLFFGSGTQLSVL.